This T cell receptor (beta chain) was identified in a study of blood T cell repertoires in COVID-19. Study summary: Samples of COVID-19 (acute and convalescent) were obtained from the United States, Italy and Spain.

The CDR3 runs to 14 residues. CDR1 is SQVTM, CDR2 ANQGSEA, per germline. Deletions cut 2 bases from V and 2 bases from J, with 12 bases between. Measured with immunoSEQ multiplex PCR; TCRdb has only the in-frame clones, and not every one. The repertoire includes about 180,000 clones, 75% to 90% of them detected once, and 6.2% sits in the top ten. Allocation to cohorts depended on clinical history reported by the participants. The receptor was isolated from a man aged 40-50 years who had recovered from COVID-19. Sequenced input: PBMCs or T cells enriched from blood (not recorded which). The J gene is TRBJ1-2, the V gene TRBV29-1, with D uncertain. Written as DNA, the CDR3 is TGCAGCGTTGAATTTGGGCGGGGAAACTATGGCTACACCTTC. Translation: CSVEFGRGNYGYTF.